This section outlines one T cell receptor beta chain sequence together with its context. Germline CDR1 and CDR2: SNHLY and FYNNEI. The CDR3 loop spans 17 amino acids. V lost 3 bases and J 2 bases, leaving 17 bases between the germline ends. TCRdb keeps only in-frame clones here, not all; method: immunoSEQ multiplex PCR. The table includes approximately 80,000 clones, 70% to 90% detected once. The sample comes from a study of control samples from healthy donors and cancer patients. The rearrangement joins TRBV2 to TRBJ2-4, with D perhaps matching TRBD2 (6 bases). The sequencing sample was made of blood. This TCR derives from a woman between 50 and 59 years old in good health. This CDR3 reads CASSDAGTRVPKNIQYF. DNA of the CDR3: TGTGCCAGCAGTGACGCCGGGACTCGCGTACCCAAAAACATTCAGTACTTC.